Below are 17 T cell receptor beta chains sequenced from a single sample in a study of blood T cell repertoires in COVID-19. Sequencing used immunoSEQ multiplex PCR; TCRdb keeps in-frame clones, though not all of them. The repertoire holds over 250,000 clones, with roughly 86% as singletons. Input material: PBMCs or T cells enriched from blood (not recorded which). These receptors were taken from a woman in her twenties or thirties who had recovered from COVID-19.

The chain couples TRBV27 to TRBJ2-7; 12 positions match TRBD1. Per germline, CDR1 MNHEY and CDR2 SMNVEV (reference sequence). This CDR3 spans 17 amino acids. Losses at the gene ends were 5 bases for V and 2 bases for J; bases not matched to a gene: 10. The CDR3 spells CASSASSGDRGPYEQYF. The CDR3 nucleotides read TGTGCCAGCAGTGCGTCCTCCGGGGACAGGGGGCCCTACGAGCAGTACTTC.

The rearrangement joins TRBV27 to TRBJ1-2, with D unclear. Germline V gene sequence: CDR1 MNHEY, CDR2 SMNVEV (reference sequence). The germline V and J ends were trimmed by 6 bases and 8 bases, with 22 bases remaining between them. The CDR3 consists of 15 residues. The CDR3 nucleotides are TGTGCCAGCAGGATGGGTGGCCCAGCTAGGAAGGGCTACACCTTC. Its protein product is CASRMGGPARKGYTF.

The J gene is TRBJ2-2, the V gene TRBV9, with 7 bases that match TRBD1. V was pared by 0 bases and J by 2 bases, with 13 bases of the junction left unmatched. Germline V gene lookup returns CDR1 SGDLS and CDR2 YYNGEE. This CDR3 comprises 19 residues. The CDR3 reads CASSVVVVKGTANTGELFF. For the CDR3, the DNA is TGTGCCAGCAGCGTAGTTGTGGTGAAGGGGACAGCAAACACCGGGGAGCTGTTTTTT.

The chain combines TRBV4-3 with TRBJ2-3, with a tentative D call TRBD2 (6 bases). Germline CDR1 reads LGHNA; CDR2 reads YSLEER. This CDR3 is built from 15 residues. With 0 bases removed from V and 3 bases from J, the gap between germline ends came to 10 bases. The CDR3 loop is CASSQDIRGTDTQYF. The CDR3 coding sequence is TGCGCCAGCAGCCAAGATATTCGGGGGACAGATACGCAGTATTTT.

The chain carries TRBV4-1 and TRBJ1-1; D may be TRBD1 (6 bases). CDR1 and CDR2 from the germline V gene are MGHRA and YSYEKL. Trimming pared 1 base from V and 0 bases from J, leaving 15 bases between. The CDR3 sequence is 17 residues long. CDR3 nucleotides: TGCGCCAGCAGCCAAGCAGAACGAGGACAGATGAACACTGAAGCTTTCTTT. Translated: CASSQAERGQMNTEAFF.

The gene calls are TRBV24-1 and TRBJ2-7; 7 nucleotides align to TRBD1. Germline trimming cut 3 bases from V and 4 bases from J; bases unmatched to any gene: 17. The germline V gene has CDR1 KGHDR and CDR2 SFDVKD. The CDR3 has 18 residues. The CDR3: CATSDPLTAPGQIYEQYF. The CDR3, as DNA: TGTGCCACCAGTGATCCCCTAACGGCGCCGGGACAGATTTACGAGCAGTACTTC.

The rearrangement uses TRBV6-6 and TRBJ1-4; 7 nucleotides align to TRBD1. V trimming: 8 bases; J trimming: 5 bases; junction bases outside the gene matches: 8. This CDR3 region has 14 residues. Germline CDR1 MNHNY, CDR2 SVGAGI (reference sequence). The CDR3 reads CASRRDSENEKLFF. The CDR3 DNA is TGTGCCAGCCGACGGGACAGTGAGAATGAAAAACTGTTTTTT.

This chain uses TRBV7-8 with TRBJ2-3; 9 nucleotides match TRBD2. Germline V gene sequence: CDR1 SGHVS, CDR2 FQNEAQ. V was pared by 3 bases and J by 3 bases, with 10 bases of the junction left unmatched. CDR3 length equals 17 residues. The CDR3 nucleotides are TGTGCCAGCAGCTTGAGCGGCGGGGGGGGCGAGACAGATACGCAGTATTTT. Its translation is CASSLSGGGGETDTQYF. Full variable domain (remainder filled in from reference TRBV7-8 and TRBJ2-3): GAGVSQSPRYKVAKRGQDVALRCDPISGHVSLFWYQQALGQGPEFLTYFQNEAQLDKSGLPSDRFFAERPEGSVSTLKIQRTQQEDSAVYLCASSLSGGGGETDTQYFGPGTRLTVL.

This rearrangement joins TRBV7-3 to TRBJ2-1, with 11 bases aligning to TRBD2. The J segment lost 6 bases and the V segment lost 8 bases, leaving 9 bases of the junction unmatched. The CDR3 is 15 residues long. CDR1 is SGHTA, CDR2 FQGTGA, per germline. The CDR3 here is CASSVSGRAVNEQFF. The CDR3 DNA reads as TGTGCCAGCTCCGTTAGCGGGAGGGCGGTCAATGAGCAGTTCTTC.

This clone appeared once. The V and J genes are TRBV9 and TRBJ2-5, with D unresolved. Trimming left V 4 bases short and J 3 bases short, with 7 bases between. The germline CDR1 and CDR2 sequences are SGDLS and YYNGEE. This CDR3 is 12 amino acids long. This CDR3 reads CASSPFEETQYF. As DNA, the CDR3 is TGTGCCAGCAGCCCCTTTGAAGAGACCCAGTACTTC.

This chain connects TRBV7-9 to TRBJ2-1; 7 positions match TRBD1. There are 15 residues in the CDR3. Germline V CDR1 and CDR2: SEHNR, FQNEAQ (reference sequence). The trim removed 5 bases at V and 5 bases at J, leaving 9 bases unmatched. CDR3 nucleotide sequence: TGTGCCAGCAGCCCCCAGAGGGGGCCCGACAATGAGCAGTTCTTC. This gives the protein CASSPQRGPDNEQFF.

Here the CDR3 DNA reads TGTGCCAGCAGCACTTGGACTAGCGGGAGAATGGAGACCCAGTACTTC. Translating it yields CASSTWTSGRMETQYF. The rearrangement joins TRBV13 to TRBJ2-5; 13 bases map to TRBD2. V lost 5 bases, J lost 5 bases, and 8 bases stayed unmatched. Germline V gene sequence: CDR1 PRHDT, CDR2 FYEKMQ (reference sequence). CDR3 length: 16 residues.

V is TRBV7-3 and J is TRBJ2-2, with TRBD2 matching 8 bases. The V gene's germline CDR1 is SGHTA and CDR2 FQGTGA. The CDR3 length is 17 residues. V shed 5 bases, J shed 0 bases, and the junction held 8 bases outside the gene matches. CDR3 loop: CASSPGLGLANTGELFF. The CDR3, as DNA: TGTGCCAGCAGCCCAGGCCTGGGACTAGCGAACACCGGGGAGCTGTTTTTT.

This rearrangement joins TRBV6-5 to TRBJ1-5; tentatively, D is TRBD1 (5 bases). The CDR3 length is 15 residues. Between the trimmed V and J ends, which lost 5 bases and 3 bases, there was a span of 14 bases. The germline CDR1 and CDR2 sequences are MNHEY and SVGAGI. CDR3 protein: CASSPGGVYNQPQHF. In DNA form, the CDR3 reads TGTGCCAGCAGTCCAGGAGGGGTCTACAATCAGCCCCAGCATTTT.

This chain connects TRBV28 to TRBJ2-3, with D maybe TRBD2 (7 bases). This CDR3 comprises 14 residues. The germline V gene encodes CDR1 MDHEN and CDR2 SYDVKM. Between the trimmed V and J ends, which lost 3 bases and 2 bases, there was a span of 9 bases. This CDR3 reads CASSFAGATDTQYF. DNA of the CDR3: TGTGCCAGCAGTTTCGCGGGGGCCACAGATACGCAGTATTTT.

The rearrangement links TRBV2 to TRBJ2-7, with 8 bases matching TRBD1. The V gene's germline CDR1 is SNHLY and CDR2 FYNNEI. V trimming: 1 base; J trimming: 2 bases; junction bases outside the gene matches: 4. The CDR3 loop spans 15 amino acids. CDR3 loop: CASSEGQGATYEQYF. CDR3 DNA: TGTGCCAGCAGTGAAGGGCAGGGGGCAACCTACGAGCAGTACTTC.

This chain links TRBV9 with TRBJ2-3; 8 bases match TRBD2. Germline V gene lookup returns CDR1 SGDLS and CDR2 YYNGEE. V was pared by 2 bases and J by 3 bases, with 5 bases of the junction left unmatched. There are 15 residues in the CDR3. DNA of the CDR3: TGTGCCAGCAGCGTTGAGCGGGGGCGGACAGATACGCAGTATTTT. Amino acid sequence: CASSVERGRTDTQYF.